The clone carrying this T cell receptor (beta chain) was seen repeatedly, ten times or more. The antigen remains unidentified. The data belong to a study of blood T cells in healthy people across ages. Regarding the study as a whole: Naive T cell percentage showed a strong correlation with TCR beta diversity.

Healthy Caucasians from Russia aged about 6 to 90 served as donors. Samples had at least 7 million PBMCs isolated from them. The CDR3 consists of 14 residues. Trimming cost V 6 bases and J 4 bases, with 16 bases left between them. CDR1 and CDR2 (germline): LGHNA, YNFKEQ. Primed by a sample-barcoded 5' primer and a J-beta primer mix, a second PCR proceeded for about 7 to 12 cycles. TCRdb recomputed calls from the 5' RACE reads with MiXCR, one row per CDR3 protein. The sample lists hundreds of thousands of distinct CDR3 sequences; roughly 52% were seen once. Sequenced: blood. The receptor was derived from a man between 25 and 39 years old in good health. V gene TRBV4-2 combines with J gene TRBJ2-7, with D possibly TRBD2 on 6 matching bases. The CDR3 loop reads CASRANSGPYEQYF. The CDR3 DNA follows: TGTGCCAGCAGGGCAAACAGCGGGCCTTACGAGCAGTACTTC.